This record covers a single T cell receptor beta chain. The antigen is undetermined. This CDR3 contains 16 residues. Trimming took 5 bases from V and 4 from J, leaving 15 bases between them. Germline CDR1 SGHAT, CDR2 FQNNGV. These data belong to a study of cytomegalovirus exposure and HLA in healthy donors. General observations from the study: According to a subsequent analysis, TCR clusters identified in the first cohort showed a tendency to co-occur across the approximately 120 validation repertoires. Specificity of a few CMV-associated chains for CMV antigens was verified in vitro.

Sequenced by immunoSEQ multiplex PCR; TCRdb stores in-frame clones only, minus some. The table shows some 65,000 clones, with roughly 95% occurring only once. Sequenced sample: PBMCs. The rearrangement uses TRBV11-2 and TRBJ2-6; D perhaps matches TRBD2 (6 bases). This TCR derives from a man aged 18 to 29 in good health and CMV-seronegative. The CDR3 DNA reads as TGTGCCAGCAGCGCGGGACGGCGAGGCGGGGCCAACGTCCTGACTTTC. Amino acids: CASSAGRRGGANVLTF.